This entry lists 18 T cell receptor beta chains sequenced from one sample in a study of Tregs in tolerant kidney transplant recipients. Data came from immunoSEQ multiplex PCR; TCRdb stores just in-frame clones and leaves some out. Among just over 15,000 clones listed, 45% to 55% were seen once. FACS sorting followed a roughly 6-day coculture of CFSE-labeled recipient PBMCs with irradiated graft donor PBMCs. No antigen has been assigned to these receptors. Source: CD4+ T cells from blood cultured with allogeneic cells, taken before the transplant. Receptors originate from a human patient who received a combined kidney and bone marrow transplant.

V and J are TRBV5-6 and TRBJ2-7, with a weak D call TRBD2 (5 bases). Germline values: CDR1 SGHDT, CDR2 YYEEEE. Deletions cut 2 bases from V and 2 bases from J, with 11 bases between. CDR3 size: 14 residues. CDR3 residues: CASSFVTAAYEQYF. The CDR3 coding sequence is TGTGCCAGCAGCTTCGTCACAGCGGCCTACGAGCAGTACTTC.

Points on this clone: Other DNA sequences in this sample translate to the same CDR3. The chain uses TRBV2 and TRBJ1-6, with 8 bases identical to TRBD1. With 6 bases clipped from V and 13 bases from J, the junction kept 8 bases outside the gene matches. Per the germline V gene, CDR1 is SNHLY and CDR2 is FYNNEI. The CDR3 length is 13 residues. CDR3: CASRETGDSPLHF. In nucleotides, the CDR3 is TGTGCCAGCAGGGAGACAGGGGACTCCCCCCTCCACTTT.

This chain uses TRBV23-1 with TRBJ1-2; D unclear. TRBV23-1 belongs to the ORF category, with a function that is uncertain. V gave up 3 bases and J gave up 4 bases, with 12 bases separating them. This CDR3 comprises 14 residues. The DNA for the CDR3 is TGCGCCAGCAGTCATTTCACTGAAGCCTATGGCTACACCTTC. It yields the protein CASSHFTEAYGYTF.

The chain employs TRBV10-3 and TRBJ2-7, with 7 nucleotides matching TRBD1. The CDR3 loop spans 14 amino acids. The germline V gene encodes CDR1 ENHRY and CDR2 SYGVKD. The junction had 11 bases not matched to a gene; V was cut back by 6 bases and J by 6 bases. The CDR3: CAISQGQRTGEQYF. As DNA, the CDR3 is TGTGCCATCAGCCAGGGACAGCGTACGGGCGAGCAGTACTTC.

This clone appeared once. The CDR3 loop is CASIWGGGGGELFF. In nucleotides, the CDR3 is TGTGCCAGCATCTGGGGGGGAGGAGGCGGGGAGCTGTTTTTT. The V gene is TRBV28, the J gene TRBJ2-2; TRBD2 agrees at 7 bases. This CDR3 contains 14 residues. The J segment lost 7 bases and the V segment lost 7 bases, leaving 9 bases of the junction unmatched. Per germline, CDR1 MDHEN and CDR2 SYDVKM.

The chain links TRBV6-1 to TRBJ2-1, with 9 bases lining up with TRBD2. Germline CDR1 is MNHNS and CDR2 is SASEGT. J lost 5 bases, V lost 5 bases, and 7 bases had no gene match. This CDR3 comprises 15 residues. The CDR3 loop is CASSPRWTSDNEQFF. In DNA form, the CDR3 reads TGTGCCAGCAGTCCCCGATGGACTAGCGACAATGAGCAGTTCTTC.

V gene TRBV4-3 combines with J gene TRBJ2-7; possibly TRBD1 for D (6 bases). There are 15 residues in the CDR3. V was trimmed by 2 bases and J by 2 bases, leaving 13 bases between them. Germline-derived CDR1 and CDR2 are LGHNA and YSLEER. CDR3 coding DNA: TGCGCCAGCAGCCAAAAAACAGGGAGAACCTACGAGCAGTACTTC. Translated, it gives CASSQKTGRTYEQYF.

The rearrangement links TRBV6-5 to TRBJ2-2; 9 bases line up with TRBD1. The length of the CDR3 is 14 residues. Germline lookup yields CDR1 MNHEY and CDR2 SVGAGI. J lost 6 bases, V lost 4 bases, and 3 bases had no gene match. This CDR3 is CASSWTGEAGELFF. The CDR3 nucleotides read TGTGCCAGCAGTTGGACAGGGGAAGCCGGGGAGCTGTTTTTT.

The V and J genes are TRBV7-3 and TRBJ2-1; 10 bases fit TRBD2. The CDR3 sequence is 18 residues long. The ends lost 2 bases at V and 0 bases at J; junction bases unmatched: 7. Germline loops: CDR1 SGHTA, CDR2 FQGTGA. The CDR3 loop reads CASSLVAGGPSSYNEQFF. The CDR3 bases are TGTGCCAGCAGCTTAGTAGCGGGAGGACCAAGCTCCTACAATGAGCAGTTCTTC.

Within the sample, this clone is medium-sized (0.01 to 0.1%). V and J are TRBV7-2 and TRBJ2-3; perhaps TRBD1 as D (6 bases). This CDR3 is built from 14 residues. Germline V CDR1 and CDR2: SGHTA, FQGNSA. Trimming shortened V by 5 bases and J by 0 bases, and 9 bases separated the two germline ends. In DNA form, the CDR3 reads TGTGCCAGCAGCCCCGGGACAAGCACAGATACGCAGTATTTT. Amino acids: CASSPGTSTDTQYF.

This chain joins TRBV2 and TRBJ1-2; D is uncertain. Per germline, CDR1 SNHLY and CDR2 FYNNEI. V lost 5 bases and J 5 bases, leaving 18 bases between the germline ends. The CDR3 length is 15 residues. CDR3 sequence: CASSSGLGGTYGYTF. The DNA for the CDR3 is TGTGCCAGCAGTTCCGGATTAGGAGGAACTTATGGCTACACCTTC. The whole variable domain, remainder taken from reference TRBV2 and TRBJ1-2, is EPEVTQTPSHQVTQMGQEVILRCVPISNHLYFYWYRQILGQKVEFLVSFYNNEISEKSEIFDDQFSVERPDGSNFTLKIRSTKLEDSAMYFCASSSGLGGTYGYTFGSGTRLTVV.

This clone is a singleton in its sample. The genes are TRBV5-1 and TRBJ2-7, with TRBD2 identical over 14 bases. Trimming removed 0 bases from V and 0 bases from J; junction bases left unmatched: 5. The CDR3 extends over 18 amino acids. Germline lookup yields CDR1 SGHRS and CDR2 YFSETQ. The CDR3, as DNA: TGCGCCAGCAGCTTGGGGACTAGCGGGAGGCATAGCTCCTACGAGCAGTACTTC. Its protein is CASSLGTSGRHSSYEQYF.

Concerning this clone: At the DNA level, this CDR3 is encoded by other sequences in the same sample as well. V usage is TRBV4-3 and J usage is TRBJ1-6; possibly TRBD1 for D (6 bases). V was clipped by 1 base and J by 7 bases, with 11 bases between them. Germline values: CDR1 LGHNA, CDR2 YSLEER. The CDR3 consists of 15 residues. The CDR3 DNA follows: TGCGCCAGCAGCCAAGGCTGGGGGCAAAATTCACCCCTCCACTTT. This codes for CASSQGWGQNSPLHF.

The CDR3 nucleotides read TGTGCCAGCAGCGTCGGGACTAGCGGACCCAAAAACATTCAGTACTTC. Protein sequence: CASSVGTSGPKNIQYF. The chain carries TRBV7-4 and TRBJ2-4; 11 nucleotides align to TRBD2. The CDR3 has 16 amino acids. The germline CDR1 and CDR2 sequences are SGHVT and SQSDAQ. Losses at the gene ends were 5 bases for V and 2 bases for J; bases not matched to a gene: 5. Together with reference TRBV7-4 and TRBJ2-4, the CDR3 gives the full variable domain: GAGVSQSPRYKVAKRGRDVALRCDSISGHVTLYWYRQTLGQGSEVLTYSQSDAQRDKSGRPSGRFSAERPERSVSTLKIQRTEQGDSAVYLCASSVGTSGPKNIQYFGAGTRLSVL.

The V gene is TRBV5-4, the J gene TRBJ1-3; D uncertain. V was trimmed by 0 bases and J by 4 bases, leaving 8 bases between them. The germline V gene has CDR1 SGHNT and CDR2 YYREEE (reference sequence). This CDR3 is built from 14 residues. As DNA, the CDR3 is TGTGCCAGCAGCTTGGACCAGATAGGAAACACCATATATTTT. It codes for CASSLDQIGNTIYF. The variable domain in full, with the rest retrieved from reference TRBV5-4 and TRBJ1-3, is ETGVTQSPTHLIKTRGQQVTLRCSSQSGHNTVSWYQQALGQGPQFIFQYYREEENGRGNFPPRFSGLQFPNYSSELNVNALELDDSALYLCASSLDQIGNTIYFGEGSWLTVV.

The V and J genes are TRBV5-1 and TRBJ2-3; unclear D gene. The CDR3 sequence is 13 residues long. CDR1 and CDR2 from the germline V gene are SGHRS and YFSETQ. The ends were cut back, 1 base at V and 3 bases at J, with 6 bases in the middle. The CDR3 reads CASSLLDTDTQYF. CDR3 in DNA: TGCGCCAGCAGCTTGCTAGATACAGATACGCAGTATTTT.

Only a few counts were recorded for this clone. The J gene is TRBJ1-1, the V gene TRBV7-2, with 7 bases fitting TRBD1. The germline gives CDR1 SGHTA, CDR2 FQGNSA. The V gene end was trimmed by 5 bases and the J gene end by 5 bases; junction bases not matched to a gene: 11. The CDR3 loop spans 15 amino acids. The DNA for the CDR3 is TGTGCCAGCAGCCTCCCCACAGGGGTAACGACTGAAGCTTTCTTT. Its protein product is CASSLPTGVTTEAFF.

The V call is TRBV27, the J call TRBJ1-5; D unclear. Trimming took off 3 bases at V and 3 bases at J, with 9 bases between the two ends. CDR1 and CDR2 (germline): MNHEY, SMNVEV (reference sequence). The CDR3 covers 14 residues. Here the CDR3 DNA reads TGTGCCAGCAGTTTCACCGGGAACAATCAGCCCCAGCATTTT. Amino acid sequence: CASSFTGNNQPQHF.